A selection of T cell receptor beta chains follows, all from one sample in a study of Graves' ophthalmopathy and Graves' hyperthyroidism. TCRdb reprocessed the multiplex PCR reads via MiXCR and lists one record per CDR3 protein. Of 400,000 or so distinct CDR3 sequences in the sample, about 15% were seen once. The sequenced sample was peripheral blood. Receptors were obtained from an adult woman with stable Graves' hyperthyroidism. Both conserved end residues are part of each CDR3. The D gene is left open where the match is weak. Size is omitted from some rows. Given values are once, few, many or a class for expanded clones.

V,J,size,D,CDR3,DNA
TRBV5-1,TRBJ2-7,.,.,CASSSRDTNSYEQYF,TGCGCCAGCAGCTCCCGGGACACCAACTCCTACGAGCAGTACTTC
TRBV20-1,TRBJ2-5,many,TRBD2,CSSKREYFQETQYF,TGCAGTTCTAAGCGGGAGTATTTTCAAGAGACCCAGTACTTC
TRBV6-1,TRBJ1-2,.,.,CASKAPTGVSYGYTF,TGTGCCAGTAAAGCTCCGACAGGCGTGAGCTATGGCTACACCTTC
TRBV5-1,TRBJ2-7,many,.,CASSLGLQEGQYF,TGCGCCAGCAGCCTGGGACTTCAAGAGGGTCAGTACTTC
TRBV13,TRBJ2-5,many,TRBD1,CASSSKTGVETQYF,TGTGCCAGCAGCTCCAAGACAGGGGTAGAGACCCAGTACTTC
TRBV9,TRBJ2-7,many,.,CASSVGSQSYEQYF,TGTGCCAGCAGCGTAGGGAGTCAGTCCTACGAGCAGTACTTC
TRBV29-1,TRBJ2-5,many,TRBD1,CSPTGTGYQETQYF,TGCAGCCCGACCGGGACAGGGTACCAAGAGACCCAGTACTTC
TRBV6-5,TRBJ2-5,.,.,CASSYGLGAISETQYF,TGTGCCAGCAGTTACGGGTTAGGGGCCATCAGCGAGACCCAGTACTTC
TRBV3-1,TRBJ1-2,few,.,CASSQARGGRSRKGYTF,TGTGCCAGCAGCCAAGCGAGAGGGGGGCGCTCGAGGAAGGGCTACACCTTC
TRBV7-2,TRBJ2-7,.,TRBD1,CASSASIRDSEQYF,TGTGCCAGCAGCGCATCCATCCGGGACAGTGAGCAGTACTTC
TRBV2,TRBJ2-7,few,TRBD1,CASSASGQGAHEQYF,TGTGCCAGCAGTGCATCAGGACAGGGGGCACACGAGCAGTACTTC
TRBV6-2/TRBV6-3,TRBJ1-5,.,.,CASSYWEADYSNQPQHF,TGTGCCAGCAGCTATTGGGAGGCAGATTATAGCAATCAGCCCCAGCATTTT
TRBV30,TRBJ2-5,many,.,CAWSPLQFQETQYF,TGTGCCTGGAGTCCCCTACAGTTCCAAGAGACCCAGTACTTC
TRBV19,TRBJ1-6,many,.,CASRSDTSRNSPLHF,TGTGCCAGTAGGTCGGACACCTCTAGGAATTCACCCCTCCACTTT
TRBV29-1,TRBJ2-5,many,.,CSVSRGAQETQYF,TGCAGCGTTTCCCGGGGGGCCCAAGAGACCCAGTACTTC
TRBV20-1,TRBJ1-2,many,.,CSARESYGYTF,TGCAGTGCTAGGGAGAGCTATGGCTACACCTTC
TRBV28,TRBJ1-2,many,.,CASSLGSRGYTF,TGTGCCAGCAGTTTAGGGAGTCGGGGCTACACCTTC
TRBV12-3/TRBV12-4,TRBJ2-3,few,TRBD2,CASSSRLANLDTQYF,TGTGCCAGCAGTTCGCGACTAGCGAACCTAGATACGCAGTATTTT
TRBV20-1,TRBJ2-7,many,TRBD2,CSARGGTSTYEQYF,TGCAGTGCTAGGGGGGGGACGTCCACCTACGAGCAGTACTTC
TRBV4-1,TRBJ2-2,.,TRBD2,CASSQDLREGDTGELFF,TGCGCCAGCAGCCAAGATTTACGGGAGGGGGACACCGGGGAGCTGTTTTTT
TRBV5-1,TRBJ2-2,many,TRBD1,CASTTGDVGGELFF,TGCGCCAGCACGACAGGGGATGTCGGCGGGGAGCTGTTTTTT
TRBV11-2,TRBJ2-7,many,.,CASSFGGSRHEQYF,TGTGCCAGCAGCTTTGGAGGGAGTAGGCACGAGCAGTACTTC
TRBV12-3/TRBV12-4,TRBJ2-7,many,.,CASSGTGVSYEQYF,TGTGCCAGCAGCGGAACAGGCGTATCCTACGAGCAGTACTTC
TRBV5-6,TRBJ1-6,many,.,CASSLAGKGPGGSPLHF,TGTGCCAGCAGCTTGGCCGGAAAGGGCCCGGGGGGTTCACCCCTCCACTTT
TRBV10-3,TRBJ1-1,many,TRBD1,CATRDSLNTEAFF,TGTGCCACTCGGGACAGCTTAAACACTGAAGCTTTCTTT
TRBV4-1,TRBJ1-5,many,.,CASSQGMGQDQPQHF,TGCGCCAGCAGCCAAGGAATGGGGCAAGATCAGCCCCAGCATTTT
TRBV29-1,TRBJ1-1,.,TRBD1,CSVLTGRNTEAFF,TGCAGCGTTCTGACAGGGAGGAACACTGAAGCTTTCTTT
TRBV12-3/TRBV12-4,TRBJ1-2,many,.,CASRGTSRSGYTF,TGTGCCAGCAGGGGGACCTCAAGGAGTGGCTACACCTTC
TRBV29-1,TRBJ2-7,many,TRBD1,CSAPTYFGTGTYEQYF,TGCAGCGCTCCTACATACTTCGGGACAGGGACCTACGAGCAGTACTTC
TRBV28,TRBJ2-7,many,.,CASSKGQQLYEQYF,TGTGCCAGCAGCAAGGGACAACAACTCTACGAGCAGTACTTC
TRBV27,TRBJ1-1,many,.,CASSPLDGGGNTEAFF,TGTGCCAGCAGTCCCCTCGACGGAGGAGGGAACACTGAAGCTTTCTTT
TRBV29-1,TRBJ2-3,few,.,CSVVWQRATDTQYF,TGCAGCGTTGTTTGGCAGCGCGCCACAGATACGCAGTATTTT
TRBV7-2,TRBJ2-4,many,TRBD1,CASSLVATGAKNIQYF,TGTGCCAGCAGCTTAGTGGCGACAGGGGCCAAAAACATTCAGTACTTC
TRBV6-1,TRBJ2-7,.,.,CASSDGSDWYSYEQYF,TGTGCCAGCAGTGATGGGAGTGACTGGTACTCCTACGAGCAGTACTTC
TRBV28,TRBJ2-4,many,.,CASSWTVRLAKNIKYF,TGTGCCAGCAGCTGGACAGTAAGACTAGCCAAAAACATTAAGTACTTC
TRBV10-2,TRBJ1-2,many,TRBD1,CASSEQGYVGYTF,TGCGCCAGCAGTGAACAGGGGTACGTTGGCTACACCTTC
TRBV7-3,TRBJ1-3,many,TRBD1,CASSSQGQRRSGNTIYF,TGTGCCAGCAGCTCCCAGGGACAGAGACGCTCTGGAAACACCATATATTTT
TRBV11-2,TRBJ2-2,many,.,CASSLSRGRELFF,TGTGCCAGCAGCTTATCCAGGGGAAGGGAGCTGTTTTTT
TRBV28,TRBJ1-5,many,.,CASSPDRDSNQPQHF,TGTGCCAGCAGTCCCGACAGAGATAGCAATCAGCCCCAGCATTTT
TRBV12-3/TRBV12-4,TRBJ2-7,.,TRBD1,CASSLSDRGTGYEQYF,TGTGCCAGCAGTTTATCGGACAGGGGGACCGGGTACGAGCAGTACTTC
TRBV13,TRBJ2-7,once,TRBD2,CASSYSGRSYEQYF,TGTGCCAGCAGCTATAGCGGGAGGAGCTACGAGCAGTACTTC
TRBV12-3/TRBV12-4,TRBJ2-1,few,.,CASSLWDEQFF,TGTGCCAGCAGTTTGTGGGATGAGCAGTTCTTC
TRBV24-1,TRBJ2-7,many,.,CATRRDWAYEQYF,TGTGCCACCAGACGGGACTGGGCCTACGAGCAGTACTTC
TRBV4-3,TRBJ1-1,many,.,CASSQDSGEPEAFF,TGCGCCAGCAGCCAAGATTCGGGAGAACCTGAAGCTTTCTTT
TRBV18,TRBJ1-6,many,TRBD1,CASSLTGGSSPLHF,TGTGCCAGCTCCCTGACAGGGGGCAGTTCACCCCTCCACTTT
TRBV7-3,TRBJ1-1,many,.,CASSLRGSDSGSNTEAFF,TGTGCCAGCAGCTTAAGGGGGTCGGACAGCGGATCGAACACTGAAGCTTTCTTT
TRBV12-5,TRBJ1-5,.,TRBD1,CASGSLRRDRGGWQPQHF,TGTGCTAGTGGTTCGCTAAGGAGAGACAGGGGCGGATGGCAGCCCCAGCATTTT
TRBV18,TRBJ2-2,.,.,CASSPVTGELFF,TGTGCCAGCTCACCGGTGACAGGGGAGCTGTTTTTT
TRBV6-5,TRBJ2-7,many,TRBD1,CASRYRGQGFPNYEQYF,TGTGCCAGCAGATACCGGGGACAGGGTTTCCCGAACTACGAGCAGTACTTC
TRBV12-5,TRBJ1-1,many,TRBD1,CASGPGQGENTEAFF,TGTGCTAGTGGTCCCGGACAGGGGGAGAACACTGAAGCTTTCTTT
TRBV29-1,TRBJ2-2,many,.,CSVEQHTGELFF,TGCAGCGTTGAACAGCACACCGGGGAGCTGTTTTTT
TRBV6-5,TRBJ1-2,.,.,CASSYVRSNYGYTF,TGTGCCAGCAGTTACGTCAGATCCAACTATGGCTACACCTTC
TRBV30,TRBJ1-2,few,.,CAWSANLGYTF,TGTGCCTGGAGTGCAAACTTGGGCTACACCTTC
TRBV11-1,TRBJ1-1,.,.,CASSKVGQIQNTEAFF,TGTGCCAGCAGTAAAGTTGGACAGATACAAAACACTGAAGCTTTCTTT